This record covers a single T cell receptor (beta chain). No cognate antigen has been identified for it. Base qualities are not at hand, and no much larger clone is one base apart. These data come from a study of cytotoxic CD8 clonotypes in ibrutinib-treated CLL (dated by TCRdb to the early 2020s). With respect to the entire study: The cohort had ten to twelve relapsed/refractory and roughly 15 treatment-naive patients; 17 were IGHV unmutated. Samples averaged approximately 260,000 productive templates and tens of thousands of productive rearrangements. Samples at response were collected after a median of about 12 months of treatment, with a range of 6 to 36 months. Of the 86 people in the trial, 26 had longitudinal samples available. Patients were still on ibrutinib when every remission and progressive disease sample was collected. Partial responses were observed in roughly 24 patients and complete responses in 2; after a median follow-up of around 68 months, remission was maintained in 15 or so patients and progression was observed in around twelve. Cryopreserved peripheral blood mononuclear cells were collected before treatment, at response, and at either disease progression or sustained remission.

The goal of deep resolution MiSeq sequencing was a depth between 1 in 1 million and 1 in 200,000 T cells, and coverage averaged 10x per clonotype. TCR beta libraries were generated with the immunoSEQ hsTCRB Kit. The study's own analysis went as follows. ImmunoSEQ Data Assistant and ImmunoSEQ Analyzer were used for data analysis, and V, D and J genes were assigned according to IMGT definitions. Clonality, which ranges from 0 to 1, was calculated by subtracting the normalized Shannon entropy of productive rearrangement frequencies from one. Public clonotype analysis was restricted to overrepresented clonotypes comprising at least 0.05% of each patient's repertoire. Some twelve repertoires from age-matched healthy donors, obtained from immuneACCESS, served as clonality controls. Sourced from immuneACCESS, this table was stored by TCRdb with only in-frame sequences that have V and J called. A share of the clones is absent; for the studies checked, an unresolved V gene accounts for under half, and the remainder has no known explanation. The V and J calls and clone size come from that table; D and trimming were worked out from the DNA. A total of roughly 63,000 clones appear in this sample, around 52% of them only once. Roughly 15% of the sample is in the top ten clones.

The sample's time point label, decoded: more than 10 months on ibrutinib. For TCR beta library preparation, roughly 2 micrograms of genomic DNA were extracted from the cryopreserved PBMCs. Longitudinal blood samples from CLL patients on ibrutinib monotherapy underwent high-throughput TCR beta sequencing. The patients took part in an open-label, single-center phase 2 trial of ibrutinib monotherapy. Study-level results and caveats: Baseline clonality was found to be higher than that of age-matched healthy donors and was strongly correlated with circulating CD8+ T-cell counts. Lymph node repertoires were not examined, and the timing of sampling was not matched between patients in sustained remission and those whose disease progressed. An increase in clonality was observed at ibrutinib response, with clonality remaining stable during sustained remission and falling back toward baseline at progression. Public clonotypes were found to be uncommon and were observed to contract or remain stable during treatment; the increase in clonality was shown to reflect expansion of private clonotypes at ibrutinib response.

The starting material was PBMCs, obtained after 12 months of ibrutinib treatment. The origin of this receptor is a human donor with chronic lymphocytic leukemia.

The DNA sequence follows: TGTGCCAGCAGTTACTCGAGGCTCAGTGATGCGCAGTACGTC. The translation is CASSYSRLSDAQYV. The rearrangement combines TRBV6-6 with TRBJ2-7; the D gene remains uncertain. Trimming at the junction amounts to 0 bases on V and 9 bases on J, and the germline ends lie 15 bases apart. CDR1 MNHNY and CDR2 SVGAGI were looked up in the germline V gene (reference sequence). The CDR3 numbers 14 residues from cysteine through valine. Only the CDR3 portion is preserved as DNA: 42 bases, with reading frame beginning at the first base.